Presented here are 13 T cell receptor beta chains from one specimen sequenced in a study of T cell repertoires in cytomegalovirus infection. Using its own MiXCR run on the reads, TCRdb lists one record per CDR3 protein. The sample records about 450,000 distinct CDR3 sequences, 25% to 40% being singletons. The sample was PBMCs. These receptors were collected from a human donor in good health (CMV status not recorded). Some clones in this sample may be carry-over from other donors' samples.

The table lists this clonotype with many counts. The chain links TRBV4-1 to TRBJ2-1, with D tentatively TRBD2 (7 bases). CDR1 MGHRA and CDR2 YSYEKL come from the germline V gene. The ends were cut back, 1 base at V and 5 bases at J, with 15 bases in the middle. There are 16 residues in the CDR3. The CDR3 here is CASSQVGRGAHNEQFF. Here the CDR3 DNA reads TGCGCCAGCAGCCAAGTTGGGAGGGGGGCACACAATGAGCAGTTCTTC.

This clonotype occurred many times. This rearrangement joins TRBV7-9 to TRBJ2-2; 7 nucleotides line up with TRBD1. The CDR3 is 11 amino acids. The germline V gene encodes CDR1 SEHNR and CDR2 FQNEAQ (reference sequence). The CDR3 region is CLQGLTGELFF. The CDR3 nucleotides read TGTCTACAGGGGCTCACCGGGGAGCTGTTTTTT.

This clonotype came up a few times. Here the CDR3 DNA reads TGTGCCAGCCTTAGCGGGGTGCGGGGGTACGAGCAGTACTTC. As protein: CASLSGVRGYEQYF. The chain is built from TRBV2 and TRBJ2-7; 8 nucleotides line up with TRBD2. Trimming cost V 8 bases and J 4 bases; bases outside gene matches: 10. The CDR3 is 14 residues long. Looked up from germline, CDR1 is SNHLY and CDR2 is FYNNEI. The variable domain in full, completed from reference TRBV2 and TRBJ2-7, reads EPEVTQTPSHQVTQMGQEVILRCVPISNHLYFYWYRQILGQKVEFLVSFYNNEISEKSEIFDDQFSVERPDGSNFTLKIRSTKLEDSAMYFCASLSGVRGYEQYFGPGTRLTVT.

This clonotype was seen a handful of times. This rearrangement joins TRBV29-1 to TRBJ2-6, with 8 bases identical to TRBD1. J lost 1 base, V lost 2 bases, and 4 bases had no gene match. CDR1 is SQVTM and CDR2 is ANQGSEA in the germline V gene. CDR3 length: 16 residues. The CDR3 region is CSVENRGTSGANVLTF. The CDR3, as DNA: TGCAGCGTTGAAAACAGGGGGACGTCTGGGGCCAACGTCCTGACTTTC.

At least ten counts were recorded for this clonotype. The chain joins TRBV7-9 to TRBJ2-2; D is uncertain. With 7 bases removed from V and 7 bases from J, the gap between germline ends came to 10 bases. Per germline, CDR1 SEHNR and CDR2 FQNEAQ (reference sequence). There are 12 residues in the CDR3. The CDR3 sequence: CASTLLGGELFF. CDR3 DNA: TGTGCCAGCACCCTGTTGGGCGGGGAGCTGTTTTTT.

The chain's CDR3 is CASSLASPVWEAFF. The CDR3 DNA sequence: TGTGCCAGCAGCTTGGCCTCGCCGGTCTGGGAAGCTTTCTTT. This chain uses TRBV5-6 with TRBJ1-1; D uncertain. The V gene lost 0 bases and the J gene lost 8 bases, with 14 bases spanning the gap. The germline CDR1 and CDR2 sequences are SGHDT and YYEEEE. CDR3 size: 14 residues.

The chain recombines TRBV3-1 with TRBJ2-7; 7 bases fit TRBD2. After removal of 4 bases from V and 3 bases from J, the junction contained 3 bases not matched to a gene. The CDR3 sequence is 13 residues long. Germline V gene lookup returns CDR1 LGHDT and CDR2 YNNKEL (reference sequence). The CDR3 here is CASSPGLDYEQYF. Written as DNA, the CDR3 is TGTGCCAGCAGCCCCGGACTAGACTACGAGCAGTACTTC.

This chain connects TRBV5-1 to TRBJ2-7; the D gene is possibly TRBD1 (5 bases). Trimming cost V 4 bases and J 2 bases, with 16 bases left between them. The CDR3 loop spans 15 amino acids. Germline-derived CDR1 and CDR2 are SGHRS and YFSETQ. The CDR3 sequence is CASSEQASPTYEQYF. CDR3 DNA: TGCGCCAGCAGCGAACAGGCCTCACCCACCTACGAGCAGTACTTC.

The chain couples TRBV18 to TRBJ1-1; D unresolved. The CDR3 length is 15 residues. The germline CDR1 and CDR2 sequences are KGHSH and LQKENI. Trimming removed 2 bases at V and 7 bases at J, with 17 bases between. In nucleotides, the CDR3 is TGTGCCAGCTCACCAAGTAACTCTGTGGGCAGTGAAGCTTTCTTT. Amino acids: CASSPSNSVGSEAFF. The whole variable domain, filled in from reference TRBV18 and TRBJ1-1, reads NAGVMQNPRHLVRRRGQEARLRCSPMKGHSHVYWYRQLPEEGLKFMVYLQKENIIDESGMPKERFSAEFPKEGPSILRIQQVVRGDSAAYFCASSPSNSVGSEAFFGQGTRLTVV.

This clonotype was detected ten times or more. The rearrangement uses TRBV12-3 or TRBV12-4 and TRBJ1-6; D may be TRBD1 (5 bases). This CDR3 comprises 16 residues. Trimming took 3 bases from V and 8 from J, leaving 17 bases between them. For the CDR3, the DNA is TGTGCCAGCAGTTTTTCGGCCGGGGACGGTTATTCACCCCTCCACTTT. The encoded protein is CASSFSAGDGYSPLHF.

At least ten counts were recorded for this clonotype. V is TRBV28 and J is TRBJ1-5, with 8 bases aligning to TRBD1. The ends lost 3 bases at V and 6 bases at J; junction bases unmatched: 7. The CDR3 runs 15 residues. Germline lookup yields CDR1 MDHEN and CDR2 SYDVKM. The CDR3 bases are TGTGCCAGCAGTTTGAGGCAGGGGGCCTCTCAGCCCCAGCATTTT. The encoded protein is CASSLRQGASQPQHF.

This clonotype was counted a few times. The chain carries TRBV12-3 or TRBV12-4 and TRBJ2-7; no clear D gene. V was shortened by 0 bases and J by 7 bases, with 13 bases between the two germline ends. This CDR3 has 14 amino acids. Here the CDR3 DNA reads TGTGCCAGCAGTTTAGCGCGAAGTTATGGGGAGCAGTACTTC. This gives the protein CASSLARSYGEQYF.

The J gene is TRBJ1-5, the V gene TRBV12-3 or TRBV12-4; D might be TRBD1 (5 bases). V shed 2 bases and J shed 5 bases, with 7 bases lying between them. The CDR3 runs to 13 residues. CDR3 region: CASSLTTDQPQHF. The CDR3 nucleotides are TGTGCCAGCAGTTTAACGACAGATCAGCCCCAGCATTTT.